Given below is one T cell receptor (beta chain) in context. Germline and genes: mouse. The read ends 1 residue before the CDR3 terminus; that terminus is restored from the germline J gene. The data belong to a study of tissue T cells after allogeneic stem cell transplantation. Only in-frame clones appear in the TCRdb table, and some are missing; sequencing was by immunoSEQ multiplex PCR. The sample has over 40,000 clones, 73% seen once. With V trimmed by 3 bases and J by 6 bases, 2 bases remained unmatched. The CDR3 has 14 amino acids. Germline values: CDR1 SGHND, CDR2 FRSKSL. Sequencing was carried out using sorted cells pooled from one or two spleens. The chain combines TRBV15 with TRBJ2-3; 11 bases match TRBD2. The clonotype comes from a pool of C57BL/6 mice in good health. CDR3 protein: CASSLDWGAETLYF. The part of the CDR3 DNA that was read is TGTGCCAGCAGTTTGGACTGGGGGGCCGAAACGCTGTAT.